This record looks at one TCR beta chain sequence and its context. Cohort 3 recovered donors had two negative PCRs, clearance, or symptom resolution. Per the germline V gene, CDR1 is LGHNT and CDR2 is FRNRAP. V was clipped by 6 bases and J by 5 bases; unmatched bases: 10. The CDR3 is 15 residues long. The entry originates in a study of blood T cell repertoires in COVID-19. Sequencing was performed with immunoSEQ multiplex PCR; in TCRdb, only in-frame clones are kept and a portion is missing. The table includes fewer than 200,000 clones, about 88% detected once. The sequenced sample was PBMCs or T cells enriched from blood (not recorded which). The chain carries TRBV12-5 and TRBJ1-1; 9 nucleotides align to TRBD1. This receptor was obtained from a woman between 18 and 29 years old who had recovered from COVID-19. CDR3 DNA: TGTGCTAGTGGGGAGACCGGGACAGGGTCTACTGAAGCTTTCTTT. Residues: CASGETGTGSTEAFF.